The clone carrying this T cell receptor beta chain came up once. What it binds is unknown. PCR used 60 Vbeta primers and 13 Jbeta primers. TCRdb's copy holds only in-frame clones and misses some; the assay was immunoSEQ multiplex PCR. The repertoire consists of around 25,000 clones, with 79% occurring once and the leading ten covering 3.5% to 5.5%. These data originate in a study of cytomegalovirus exposure and HLA in healthy donors. Whole-study context: Prior work identified roughly 120 million unique TCR beta sequences in some 180 million T cells. The study placed around 80% of its approximately 380 genotyped donors in the Caucasian-associated ancestry cluster.

General study points: The HLA-A and HLA-B alleles of most subjects were reportedly predicted accurately from TCR beta sequences.

The CDR3 consists of 14 residues. The germline V and J ends were trimmed by 2 bases and 8 bases, with 13 bases remaining between them. Germline CDR1 is MDHEN and CDR2 is SYDVKM. The receptor was isolated from a male donor in good health and CMV-seronegative. The chain uses TRBV28 and TRBJ2-1; D perhaps matches TRBD2 (5 bases). The sample comprised PBMCs. The CDR3 DNA reads TGTGCCAGCAGTTTAGGAAGCCGGCGGGATGAGCAGTTCTTC. It encodes CASSLGSRRDEQFF.